This T cell receptor beta chain was captured in a study of T cell responses to AZD1222 COVID-19 vaccine. Findings and limits, study-wide: Spike-specific TCR depth and breadth grew after two AZD1222 doses.

Turning to this clone: The antigen is undetermined.

The CDR3 is 15 residues long. The trim removed 5 bases at V and 5 bases at J, leaving 8 bases unmatched. The germline gives CDR1 SGHTA, CDR2 FQGNSA. Profiled with immunoSEQ multiplex PCR; TCRdb holds only in-frame clones, not every one. The table shows around 110,000 clones, with around 91% occurring only once. The clonotype comes from an adult in good health. The genes are TRBV7-2 and TRBJ2-2; 7 bases agree with TRBD2. The source material was peripheral blood, sampled on day 0 of AZD1222 vaccination. CDR3 DNA sequence: TGTGCCAGCAGCCCCTTTTGGGGGGGGACCGGGGAGCTGTTTTTT. It is translated as CASSPFWGGTGELFF.